The clone carrying this TCR beta chain has just one count. The target antigen is unknown. CDR3 length: 15 residues. Trimming cost V 1 base and J 1 base, with 10 bases left between them. Per germline, CDR1 LGHNA and CDR2 YSLEER. Measured with immunoSEQ multiplex PCR; TCRdb has only the in-frame clones, and not every one. There are about 38,000 clones in the sample; about 80% occur only once, and around 0.57% lies in the top ten. The data belong to a study of STAT5B mutations in CD4+ large granular lymphocyte leukemia. Study results and limitations: Data were not HLA-matched across samples. Without putative leukemic clones, patient CD4-sorted repertoires remained more clonal than healthy CD4+ repertoires.

This chain links TRBV4-3 with TRBJ1-1; unclear D gene. The TCR originated in a human donor in good health. The sequenced material came from CD4+ T cells from blood buffy coats. CDR3 amino acids: CASSQAPQKNTEAFF. The DNA for the CDR3 is TGCGCCAGCAGCCAAGCACCCCAGAAGAACACTGAAGCTTTCTTT.